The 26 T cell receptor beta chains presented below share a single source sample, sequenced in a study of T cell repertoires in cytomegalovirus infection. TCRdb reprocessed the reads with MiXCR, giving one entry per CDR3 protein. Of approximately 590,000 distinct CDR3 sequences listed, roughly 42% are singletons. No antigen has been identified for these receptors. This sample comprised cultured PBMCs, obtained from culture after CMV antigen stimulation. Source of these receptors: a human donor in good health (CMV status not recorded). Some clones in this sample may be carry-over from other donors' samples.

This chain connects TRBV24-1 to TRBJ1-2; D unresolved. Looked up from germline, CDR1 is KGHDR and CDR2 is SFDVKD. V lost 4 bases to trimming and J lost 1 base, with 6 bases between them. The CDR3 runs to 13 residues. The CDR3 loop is CATSEGNNYGYTF. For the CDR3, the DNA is TGTGCCACCAGTGAGGGGAATAACTATGGCTACACCTTC.

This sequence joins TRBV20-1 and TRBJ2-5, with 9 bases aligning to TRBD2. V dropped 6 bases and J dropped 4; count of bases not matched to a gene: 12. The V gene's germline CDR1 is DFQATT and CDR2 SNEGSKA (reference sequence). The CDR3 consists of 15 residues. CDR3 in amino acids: CSATLGRGGRETQYF. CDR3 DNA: TGCAGTGCAACCCTCGGGCGGGGGGGCCGAGAGACCCAGTACTTC.

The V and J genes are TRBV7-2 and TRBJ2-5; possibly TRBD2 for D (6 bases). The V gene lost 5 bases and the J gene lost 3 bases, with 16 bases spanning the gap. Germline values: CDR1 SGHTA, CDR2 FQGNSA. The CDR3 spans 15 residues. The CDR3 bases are TGTGCCAGCAGCCCCGGGACTTACTTGGAAGAGACCCAGTACTTC. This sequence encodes CASSPGTYLEETQYF.

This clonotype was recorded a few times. The CDR3 DNA reads as TGTGCTAGTGGTTTGGTGGCGGGCACAGATACGCAGTATTTT. It translates to CASGLVAGTDTQYF. This chain connects TRBV12-5 to TRBJ2-3; D is undetermined. CDR3 length equals 14 residues. Trimming took 0 bases from V and 1 from J, leaving 5 bases between them. CDR1 LGHNT and CDR2 FRNRAP come from the germline V gene.

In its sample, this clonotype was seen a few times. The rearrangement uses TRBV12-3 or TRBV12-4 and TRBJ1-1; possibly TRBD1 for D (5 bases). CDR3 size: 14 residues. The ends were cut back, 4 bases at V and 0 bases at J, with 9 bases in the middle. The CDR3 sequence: CASSWSGMNTEAFF. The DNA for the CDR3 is TGTGCCAGCAGTTGGTCAGGGATGAACACTGAAGCTTTCTTT.

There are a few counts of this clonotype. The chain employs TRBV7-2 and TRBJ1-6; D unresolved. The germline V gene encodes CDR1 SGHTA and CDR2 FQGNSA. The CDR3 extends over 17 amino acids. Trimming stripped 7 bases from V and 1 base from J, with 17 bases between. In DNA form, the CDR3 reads TGTGCCAGCACCACGGAGCATTTAAGTTCCTATAATTCACCCCTCCACTTT. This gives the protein CASTTEHLSSYNSPLHF.

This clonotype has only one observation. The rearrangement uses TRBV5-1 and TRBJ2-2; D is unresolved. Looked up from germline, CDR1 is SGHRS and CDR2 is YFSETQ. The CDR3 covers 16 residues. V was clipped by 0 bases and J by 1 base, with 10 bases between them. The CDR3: CASSLGPSVNTGELFF. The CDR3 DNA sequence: TGCGCCAGCAGCTTGGGGCCGTCAGTGAACACCGGGGAGCTGTTTTTT.

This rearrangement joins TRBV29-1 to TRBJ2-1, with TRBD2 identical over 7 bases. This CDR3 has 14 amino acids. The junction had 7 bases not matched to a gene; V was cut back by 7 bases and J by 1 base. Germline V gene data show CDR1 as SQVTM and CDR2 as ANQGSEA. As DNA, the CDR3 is TGCAGCGGTGCGGGAGAGGGGTCCTACAATGAGCAGTTCTTC. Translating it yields CSGAGEGSYNEQFF.

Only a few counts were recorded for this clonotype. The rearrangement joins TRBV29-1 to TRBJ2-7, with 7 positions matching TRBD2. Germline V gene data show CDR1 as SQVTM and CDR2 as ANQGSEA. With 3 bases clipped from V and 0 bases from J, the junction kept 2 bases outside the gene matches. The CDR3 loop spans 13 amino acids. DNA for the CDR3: TGCAGCGTTGAGCGCGGGAGCTCCTACGAGCAGTACTTC. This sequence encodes CSVERGSSYEQYF.

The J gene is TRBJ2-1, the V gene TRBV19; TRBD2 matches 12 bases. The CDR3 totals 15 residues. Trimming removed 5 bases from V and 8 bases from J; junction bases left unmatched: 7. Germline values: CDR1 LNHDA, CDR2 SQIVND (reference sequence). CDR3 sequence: CASSSGLAGGYEQFF. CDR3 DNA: TGTGCCAGTAGTTCCGGGCTAGCGGGAGGGTATGAGCAGTTCTTC.

CDR3 in DNA: TGTGCCAGCAGCTCCCATCACAGGGATAGCACGGCTTTCTTT. Encoded protein: CASSSHHRDSTAFF. This rearrangement joins TRBV5-6 to TRBJ1-1; tentative D call: TRBD1 (6 bases). The germline gives CDR1 SGHDT, CDR2 YYEEEE. The CDR3 is made up of 14 amino acids. V lost 3 bases to trimming and J lost 11 bases, with 20 bases between them.

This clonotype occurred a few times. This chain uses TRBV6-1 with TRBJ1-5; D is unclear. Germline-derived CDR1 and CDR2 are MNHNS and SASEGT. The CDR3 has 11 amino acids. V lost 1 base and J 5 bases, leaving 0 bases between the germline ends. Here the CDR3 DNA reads TGTGCCAGCAGTGAAGATCAGCCCCAGCATTTT. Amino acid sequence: CASSEDQPQHF.

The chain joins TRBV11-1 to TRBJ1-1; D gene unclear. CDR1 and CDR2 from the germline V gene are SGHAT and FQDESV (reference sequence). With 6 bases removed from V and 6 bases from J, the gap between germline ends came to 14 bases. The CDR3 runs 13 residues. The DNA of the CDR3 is TGTGCCAGCAGTATAACTGCCCAATCTGAAGCTTTCTTT. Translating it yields CASSITAQSEAFF.

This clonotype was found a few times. CDR3 loop: CASSLGGGQPYEQYF. For the CDR3, the DNA is TGTGCCAGCAGCTTAGGGGGCGGCCAACCCTACGAGCAGTACTTC. The chain links TRBV7-2 to TRBJ2-7, with D possibly TRBD1 on 5 matching bases. Trimming cost V 1 base and J 2 bases, with 12 bases left between them. Germline loops: CDR1 SGHTA, CDR2 FQGNSA. The CDR3 runs to 15 residues.

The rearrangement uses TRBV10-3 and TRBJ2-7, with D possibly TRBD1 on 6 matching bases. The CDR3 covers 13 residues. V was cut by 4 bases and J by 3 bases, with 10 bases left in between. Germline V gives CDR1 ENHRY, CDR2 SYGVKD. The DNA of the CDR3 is TGTGCCATCAGTGTCCGGGACAACTACGAGCAGTACTTC. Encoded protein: CAISVRDNYEQYF.

The chain's CDR3 is CASSEEGYDTGTDYGYTF. The DNA of the CDR3 is TGTGCCAGCAGTGAAGAAGGGTACGATACCGGGACAGATTATGGCTACACCTTC. J is TRBJ1-2 and V is TRBV6-1; 7 bases match TRBD1. The CDR3 is 18 amino acids. Germline CDR1 and CDR2: MNHNS and SASEGT. J gave up 5 bases and V 1 base, and 16 bases lay outside the gene matches.

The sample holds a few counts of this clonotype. As DNA, the CDR3 is TGTGCCAGCAGCTTAGGCCCCGGGACTCTGGGAGAAGCTTTCTTT. Translation: CASSLGPGTLGEAFF. The chain combines TRBV7-6 with TRBJ1-1; D is possibly TRBD1 (5 bases). This CDR3 has 15 amino acids. CDR1 and CDR2 (germline): SGHVS, FNYEAQ. V lost 1 base and J 8 bases, leaving 17 bases between the germline ends.

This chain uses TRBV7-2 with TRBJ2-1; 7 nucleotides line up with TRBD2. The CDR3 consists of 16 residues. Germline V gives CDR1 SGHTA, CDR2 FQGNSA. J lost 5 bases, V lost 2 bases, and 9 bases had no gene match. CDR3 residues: CASSLRWSGVNNEQFF. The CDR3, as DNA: TGTGCCAGCAGCTTACGATGGAGCGGGGTTAACAATGAGCAGTTCTTC. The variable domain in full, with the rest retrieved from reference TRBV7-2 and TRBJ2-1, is GAGVSQSPSNKVTEKGKDVELRCDPISGHTALYWYRQSLGQGLEFLIYFQGNSAPDKSGLPSDRFSAERTGGSVSTLTIQRTQQEDSAVYLCASSLRWSGVNNEQFFGPGTRLTVL.

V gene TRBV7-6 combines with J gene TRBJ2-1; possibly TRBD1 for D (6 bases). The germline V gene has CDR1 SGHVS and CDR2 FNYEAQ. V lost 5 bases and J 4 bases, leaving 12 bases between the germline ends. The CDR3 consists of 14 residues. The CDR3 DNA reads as TGTGCCAGCAGCCATACCAGGGGTTACAATGAGCAGTTCTTC. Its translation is CASSHTRGYNEQFF.

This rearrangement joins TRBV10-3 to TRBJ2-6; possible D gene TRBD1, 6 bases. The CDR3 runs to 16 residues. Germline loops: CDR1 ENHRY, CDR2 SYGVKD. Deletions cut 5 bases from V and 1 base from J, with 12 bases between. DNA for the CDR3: TGTGCCATCAGTTCGACAGGACCTTCTGGGGCCAACGTCCTGACTTTC. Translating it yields CAISSTGPSGANVLTF.

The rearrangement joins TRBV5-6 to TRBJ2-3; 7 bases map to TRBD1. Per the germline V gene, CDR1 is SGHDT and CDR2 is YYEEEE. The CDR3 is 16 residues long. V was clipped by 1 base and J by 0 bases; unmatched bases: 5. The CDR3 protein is CASSLSLTGSTDTQYF. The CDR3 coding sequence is TGTGCCAGCAGCTTGTCCCTGACAGGGAGCACAGATACGCAGTATTTT.

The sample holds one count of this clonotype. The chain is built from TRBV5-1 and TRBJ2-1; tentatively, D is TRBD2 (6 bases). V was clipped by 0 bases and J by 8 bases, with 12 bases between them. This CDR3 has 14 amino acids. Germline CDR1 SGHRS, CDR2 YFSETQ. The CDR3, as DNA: TGCGCCAGCAGCTTGGGTGCGGGGAGCGATGAGCAGTTCTTC. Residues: CASSLGAGSDEQFF.

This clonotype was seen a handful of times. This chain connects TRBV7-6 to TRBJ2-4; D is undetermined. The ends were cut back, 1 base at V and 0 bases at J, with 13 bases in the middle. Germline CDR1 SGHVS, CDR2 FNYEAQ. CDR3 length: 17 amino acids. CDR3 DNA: TGTGCCAGCAGCTTAGTAGTGTCTACCCTAGCCAAAAACATTCAGTACTTC. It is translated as CASSLVVSTLAKNIQYF.

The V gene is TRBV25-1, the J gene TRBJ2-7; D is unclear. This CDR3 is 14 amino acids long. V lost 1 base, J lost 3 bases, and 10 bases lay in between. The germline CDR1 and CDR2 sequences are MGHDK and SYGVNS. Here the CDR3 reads CASSELDWGYEQYF. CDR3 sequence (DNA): TGTGCCAGCAGTGAATTAGATTGGGGCTACGAGCAGTACTTC.

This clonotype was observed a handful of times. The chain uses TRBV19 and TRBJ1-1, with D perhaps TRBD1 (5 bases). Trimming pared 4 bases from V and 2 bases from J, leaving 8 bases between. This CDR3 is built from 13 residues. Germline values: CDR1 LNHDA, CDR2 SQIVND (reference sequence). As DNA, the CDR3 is TGTGCCAGTAGTACGGGGGTTAACACTGAAGCTTTCTTT. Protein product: CASSTGVNTEAFF.

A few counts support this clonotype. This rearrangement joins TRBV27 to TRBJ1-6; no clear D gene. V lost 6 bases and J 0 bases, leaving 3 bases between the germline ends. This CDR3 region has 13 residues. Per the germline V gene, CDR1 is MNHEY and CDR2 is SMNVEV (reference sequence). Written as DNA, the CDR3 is TGTGCCAGCAGAAACTCCTATAATTCACCCCTCCACTTT. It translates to CASRNSYNSPLHF.